This T cell receptor beta chain was captured by sequencing in a study of CD8 T cells in ankylosing spondylitis. Study outcomes and limitations: Typical of ankylosing spondylitis blood, it appeared, was a TCR beta motif of eight highly homologous variants.

TCRdb re-derived calls from the 5' RACE reads in MiXCR, one entry per CDR3 protein. The sample has approximately 540,000 distinct CDR3 sequences, roughly 13% seen once. This clonotype appeared many times. Its cognate antigen is unknown. The trim removed 1 base at V and 9 bases at J, leaving 3 bases unmatched. The CDR3 is 12 residues long. Germline CDR1 DFQATT, CDR2 SNEGSKA (reference sequence). The sequencing input was blood, either unsorted or a sorted T cell fraction (not recorded which). The sequence came from a male donor with ankylosing spondylitis. V and J are TRBV20-1 and TRBJ2-1; the match to TRBD2 covers 7 bases. Written as DNA, the CDR3 is TGCAGTGCTAGAGGCCCGGGGGGTGAGCAGTTCTTC. As protein: CSARGPGGEQFF.